The rows below give T cell receptor beta chains drawn from one sample of a study of blood T cell repertoires in COVID-19. Libraries were prepared by immunoSEQ multiplex PCR; TCRdb keeps only in-frame clonotypes and omits some of them. Altogether some 69,000 clones are present, around nine tenths being singletons, with the ten largest covering roughly 1.3%. The sequencing sample was made of peripheral blood. The receptor source for this set is a man in his sixties with acute or convalescent COVID-19. Both conserved end residues are part of each CDR3. Each record gives: V gene, clone size, D gene, J gene, CDR3 protein, CDR3 DNA. D genes are given only for firm matches. Part of the rows lack a size; the others show once, few, many or a class for expanded clones.

TRBV5-1	NA	TRBD1	TRBJ1-1	CASSLDRGSEAFF	TGCGCCAGCAGCTTGGACAGGGGCTCTGAAGCTTTCTTT
TRBV6-5	once	NA	TRBJ1-2	CATKGRGADYGYTF	TGTGCCACCAAGGGGAGGGGGGCGGACTATGGCTACACCTTC
TRBV7-8	NA	TRBD1	TRBJ1-6	CASSPRDRYNSPLHF	TGTGCCAGCAGCCCGAGGGACAGATATAATTCACCCCTCCACTTT
TRBV19	NA	NA	TRBJ2-1	CASSIDKRGNYNEQFF	TGTGCCAGTAGTATAGATAAGAGGGGGAATTACAATGAGCAGTTCTTC
TRBV7-8	NA	TRBD1	TRBJ1-1	CASSSPRPGQGAPMAFF	TGTGCCAGCAGCTCCCCTCGCCCGGGACAGGGGGCTCCAATGGCTTTCTTT
TRBV10-3	NA	TRBD1	TRBJ1-5	CATGTGNQPQHF	TGTGCCACCGGGACAGGGAACCAGCCCCAGCATTTT
TRBV3-1/TRBV3-2	once	TRBD1	TRBJ1-2	CASSHPRTGRAGYTF	TGTGCCAGCAGCCACCCCCGGACAGGGAGGGCAGGCTACACCTTC
TRBV6-1	NA	TRBD1	TRBJ1-4	CASSDPPGTGVEKLFF	TGTGCCAGCAGTGATCCTCCCGGGACAGGGGTTGAAAAACTGTTTTTT
TRBV18	NA	TRBD1	TRBJ2-7	CASSGTGGASHEQYF	TGTGCCAGCTCAGGTACAGGGGGCGCGTCCCACGAGCAGTACTTC
TRBV2	NA	NA	TRBJ2-7	CASRLGSYADEQYF	TGTGCCAGCAGGTTGGGTTCATATGCGGACGAGCAGTACTTC
TRBV6-5	NA	NA	TRBJ1-2	CASSASTSMSDGYTF	TGTGCCAGCAGCGCCTCAACGTCAATGTCGGATGGCTACACCTTC
TRBV24-1	NA	NA	TRBJ1-2	CATSDRQSGGYTF	TGTGCCACCAGTGATCGACAGTCCGGCGGCTACACCTTC
TRBV7-3	NA	TRBD1	TRBJ2-7	CASSDWGGQGREQYF	TGTGCCAGCAGCGATTGGGGAGGACAGGGGAGAGAGCAGTACTTC
TRBV2	NA	NA	TRBJ1-1	CAWAREKITGTEAFF	TGTGCCTGGGCCCGGGAGAAAATTACCGGCACTGAAGCTTTCTTT
TRBV13	NA	NA	TRBJ2-5	CASSFREGGETQYF	TGTGCCAGCAGCTTCAGGGAAGGGGGAGAGACCCAGTACTTC
TRBV19	NA	TRBD2	TRBJ2-1	CASSIGLGRGNEQFF	TGTGCCAGTAGTATAGGGTTGGGGAGGGGCAATGAGCAGTTCTTC
TRBV2	NA	NA	TRBJ1-6	CASSIQEQNSPLHF	TGTGCCAGCAGTATACAGGAACAAAATTCACCCCTCCACTTT
TRBV19	once	NA	TRBJ1-2	CASSMAGWGYTF	TGTGCCAGTAGTATGGCAGGGTGGGGCTACACCTTC
TRBV4-1	NA	NA	TRBJ1-2	CASSQERGRGGYTF	TGCGCCAGCAGCCAAGAACGTGGCAGAGGTGGCTACACCTTC
TRBV5-4	NA	NA	TRBJ1-1	CASSFAGRDTEAFF	TGTGCCAGCAGCTTCGCGGGAAGGGACACTGAAGCTTTCTTT
TRBV19	NA	NA	TRBJ1-2	CASSPGGEFTLQNYGYTF	TGTGCCAGTAGCCCCGGAGGGGAGTTCACACTCCAAAACTATGGCTACACCTTC
TRBV3-1/TRBV3-2	NA	TRBD1	TRBJ2-7	CASSHQGARDEQYF	TGTGCCAGCAGCCACCAGGGGGCGAGGGACGAGCAGTACTTC
TRBV30	few	NA	TRBJ1-1	CAWSQGIKNTEAFF	TGTGCCTGGTCTCAGGGAATAAAGAACACTGAAGCTTTCTTT